The clone carrying this T cell receptor beta chain was detected a few times. The antigen remains undetermined. This sample is part of a study of T-cell reconstitution after alpha-beta-depleted transplantation in children. Study conclusions and caveats: Day-60 TCRbeta diversity that was high in some patients was derived from surviving recipient T cells and thymic progenitors. The origin of alpha-beta T cells about two months after transplant was reportedly several hundred expanded graft clones.

Unique molecular identifiers were incorporated during preparation of the TCRbeta library. One entry per CDR3 protein, called by TCRdb with MiXCR from the PCR reads. Of about 47,000 distinct CDR3 sequences in the sample, 52% were seen once. This CDR3 region has 14 residues. Germline V gene lookup returns CDR1 DFQATT and CDR2 SNEGSKA (reference sequence). Trimming pared 6 bases from V and 4 bases from J, leaving 17 bases between. The receptor was isolated from a boy less than two years old with SCID, due to receive a stem cell transplant. This chain connects TRBV20-1 to TRBJ2-3; D perhaps matches TRBD1 (5 bases). The sample here was peripheral blood, taken before TCRalphabeta/CD19-depleted stem cell transplant. The CDR3 coding sequence is TGCAGTGCCCAGCCGGTAGTCAGGGCAGATACGCAGTATTTT. Its protein is CSAQPVVRADTQYF.